This T cell receptor beta chain was captured by sequencing in a study of regulatory T cells in long-lasting Graves disease (dated by TCRdb to 2020 to 2022). Study-level background: Antithyroid drugs had been taken for less than 3 months by newly diagnosed Graves' disease patients. TCR sequencing covered some 13 persistent and 20 newly diagnosed Graves' disease patients, about 35 samples in total. The study took place in China and was registered as a clinical trial. Patients with persistent Graves' disease were compared with patients with newly diagnosed Graves' disease using TCR sequencing and RNA sequencing of peripheral blood.

What the research found in general, with its limitations: Peripheral blood alone was examined, since thyroid tissue, which constituted the primary lesion, could not be accessed. Patients with persistent disease shared more public clonotypes (roughly 2,900) than newly diagnosed patients did (roughly 970). As a limitation, the authors acknowledged that the small sample size may reduce accuracy. Persistent Graves' disease patients showed lower TCR Shannon entropy and fewer highly expanded clones than newly diagnosed patients, suggesting clonal expansion. Persistent disease showed preferential use of TRBV28, TRBJ1-2 and TRBJ2-5, whereas newly diagnosed disease favored TRBV20-1 and TRBJ2-1. Sequencing and analysis were limited to the TCR beta chain.

The sample's time point label is to be understood as: newly diagnosed GD, antithyroid drugs for less than 3 months. For both TCR sequencing and RNA sequencing, RNA was extracted from PBMCs using TRIzol. The diagnosis of Graves' disease was made according to American Thyroid Association guidelines. Recruitment of patients was carried out at an endocrinology department in Xi'an, China. From each patient, around 8.3 milliliters of peripheral blood was collected into an EDTA anticoagulant tube. Ficoll Paque Plus density gradient separation was used to isolate PBMCs, and no additional T cell sorting was done. An Agilent 2100 Bioanalyzer and agarose gel were used to check RNA quality, while a NanoDrop 2000 measured RNA concentration. This clonotype has a count of ten or more. Its target antigen remains unknown. Per-base qualities were not stored, and no clone one base away is much larger. V is shortened by 1 base, J by 10 bases, and the region joining them spans 16 bases. Inclusive of the bounding cysteine and phenylalanine, the CDR3 is 14 residues long. Here the CDR3 DNA is all that survives: 42 bases in frame from base 1. CDR1 and CDR2 are read off the germline V gene as SGHVS and FQNEAQ.

Library prep was done by multiplex PCR. The sequencing machine was an Illumina HiSeq 4000. TCR beta libraries were built with iRepertoire HTBI primers and Arm-PCR amplification of CDR3 regions. PCR products were gel purified before sequencing. In the source study's methods: Gene usage analysis of CDR3 amino acid clonotypes relied on the roughly 60 TRBV and 13 to 15 TRBJ segments identified across samples. COPE and FqMerger were used to merge the filtered high-quality paired reads into contigs. Contigs were aligned with BLAST to IMGT TRBV, TRBD and TRBJ reference genes, and CDR3 was defined per IMGT. Any clonotype with a frequency above 0.1% was counted as a highly expanded clone. Shannon entropy served as the measure of repertoire diversity, while the Gini coefficient captured V-J evenness. A clonotype was considered public if more than one individual shared it. TCRdb passed the public sequencing reads through fastp at Q25 and MiXCR, retaining productive beta sequences. Every entry covers one CDR3 protein and lists the most common genes and DNA from its rows. The V and J calls, along with clone size, are taken from TCRdb and not from the paper's own processing. Recorded for this sample are about 620,000 distinct CDR3 sequences; approximately 15% of them occurred a single time. Approximately 18% of the sample belongs to the ten largest clones.

The same sample was also studied in work on T cells in Graves' hyperthyroidism and ophthalmopathy. As the second study states: A patient counted as having stable Graves' hyperthyroidism if no progression to ophthalmopathy occurred over 18 months of follow-up. Hyperthyroidism patients were newly diagnosed, had a disease duration of under 2 months, and were aged 18 to 65 years. The study excluded patients with uncontrolled infections, other autoimmune diseases, pregnancy or lactation. Clinical symptoms, serum thyroxine and TRAb, thyroid ultrasound, and orbital computed tomography formed the basis for the diagnoses. For the first round of RT-PCR on the TCR CDR3, the HTBI primer set was used together with the Qiagen OneStep RT-PCR kit. Most expanded thyroid clonotypes (frequency above 0.001) were also detected in blood, suggesting blood repertoires may reflect thyroid immune responses. Ophthalmopathy was separated from stable hyperthyroidism by a 13 V-J signature model, with about 88% sensitivity and approximately 81% specificity obtained in cross-validation and 80%/75% obtained in testing. During validation, the model predicted progression to ophthalmopathy a median of around 7 months ahead of onset, with roughly 65% sensitivity and more than 72% specificity. A discovery cohort of about 95 patients, roughly 45 with Graves' ophthalmopathy and approximately 57 with stable Graves' hyperthyroidism, was used to find distinguishing TCR V-J signatures. Prospective prediction of ophthalmopathy was tested in an independent validation cohort of some 20 hyperthyroidism patients and 17 patients who later progressed to ophthalmopathy. The roughly 100 discovery patients were randomly split 7:3 into training and test sets. Thyroid tissue and blood T-cell repertoires from several Graves' hyperthyroidism patients were also compared in the study. Following sampling, methimazole starting at 30 mg daily was given to hyperthyroidism patients, and high-dose intravenous methylprednisolone was given to ophthalmopathy patients. A second multiplex PCR round built the libraries, followed by size selection and purification. The libraries were sequenced on an Illumina HiSeq2000 using paired-end 100 bp reads. Raw data were processed with SOAPnuke, discarding reads with adapters, uncalled bases, mean Phred below 15, or no exact constant-primer or identifier match. High-quality paired reads were merged using COPE v1.2.5, and each unique nucleotide sequence was defined as a clonotype. Clonotypes were aligned to IMGT TRBV, TRBD and TRBJ reference segments using MiTCR v1.1. The analysis included only V-J combinations with a frequency above 0.0001, which together covered over 98% of the repertoires. A TCS score was defined as the ratio of F50 (clonal expansion) to E x V (chaos), with BLOSUM62-based TCRdist applied between CDR3 peptides within each V-J. Welch's t-statistics and random forest reduced 500 to 650 V-J features to 13, which were used in a naive Bayes classifier (R e1071). No statistical method was used to set the sample size in advance, and investigators knew the group allocation. According to the paper, TCR Vbeta CDR3 sequencing was carried out on around 140 peripheral blood samples, which came from over 40 ophthalmopathy, some 73 hyperthyroidism and about 17 progressor patients.

The sequence joins TRBV7-8 to TRBJ1-2; a tentative D match to TRBD1 spans 5 bases. The material sequenced was peripheral blood mononuclear cells (PBMCs), taken at new diagnosis, from a patient treated with antithyroid drugs. The receptor was isolated from a woman in her twenties or thirties with Graves disease. Donor details come from another sample of the same person, matched by shared clones. The CDR3 amino acid sequence is: CASSLVFGTNLYTF. The DNA sequence is TGTGCCAGCAGCTTAGTTTTCGGGACCAACCTCTACACCTTC.